This T cell receptor (beta chain) was observed in a study of blood T cells in healthy people across ages. Using a J-beta primer mix together with a sample-barcoded 5' primer, a second PCR was run for about 7 to 12 cycles. The template-switch adaptor, which had 12 random nucleotides, put a tag on each cDNA molecule. TCRdb re-called the 5' RACE reads through MiXCR, storing one row per CDR3 protein. Here the sample spans 550,000 to 700,000 distinct CDR3 sequences, approximately 25% being singletons. Sequencing used blood. The source is a woman in her seventies in good health.

The CDR3 sequence is CSAPEGTADNSPLHF. The CDR3 DNA follows: TGCAGTGCTCCCGAAGGGACAGCAGATAATTCACCCCTCCACTTT. The rearrangement joins TRBV20-1 to TRBJ1-6; 7 nucleotides line up with TRBD1. The CDR3 is made up of 15 amino acids. Germline V gene lookup returns CDR1 DFQATT and CDR2 SNEGSKA (reference sequence). With 5 bases clipped from V and 5 bases from J, the junction kept 9 bases outside the gene matches.